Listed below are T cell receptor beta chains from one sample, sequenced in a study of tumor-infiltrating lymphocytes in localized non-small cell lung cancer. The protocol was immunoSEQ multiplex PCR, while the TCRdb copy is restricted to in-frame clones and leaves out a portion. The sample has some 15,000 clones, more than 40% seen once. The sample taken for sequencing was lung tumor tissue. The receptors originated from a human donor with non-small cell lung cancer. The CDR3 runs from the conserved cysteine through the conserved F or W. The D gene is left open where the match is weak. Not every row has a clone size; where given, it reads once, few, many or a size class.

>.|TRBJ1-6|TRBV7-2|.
TGTGCCAGCAGCCCGCCTAGGGTTGGGTCCTATAATTCACCCCTCCACTTT
CASSPPRVGSYNSPLHF
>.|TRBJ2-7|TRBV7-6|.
TGTGCCAGCAGCTTAGAAGCTGCCGAGCAGTACTTC
CASSLEAAEQYF
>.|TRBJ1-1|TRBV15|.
TGTGCCACCAGCAGAGATTACGTGACTGAAGCTTTCTTT
CATSRDYVTEAFF
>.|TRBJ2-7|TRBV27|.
TGTGCCAGCAGTTTATCAAGGGTCCCCTACGAGCAGTACTTC
CASSLSRVPYEQYF
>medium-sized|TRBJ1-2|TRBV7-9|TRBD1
TGTGCCAGCAGCCAGAACGACAGGGGACGCAGCTATGGCTACACCTTC
CASSQNDRGRSYGYTF
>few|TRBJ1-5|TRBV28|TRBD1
TGTGCCAGCAGTTCGACAGGGCCTAATCAGCCCCAGCATTTT
CASSSTGPNQPQHF
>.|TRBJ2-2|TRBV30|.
TGTGCCTGGATGCGTGGGCTCACCGGGGAGCTGTTTTTT
CAWMRGLTGELFF
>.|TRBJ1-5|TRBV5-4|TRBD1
TGTGCCAGCAGCTTGGACGGACAGGGAAGCAATCAGCCCCAGCATTTT
CASSLDGQGSNQPQHF
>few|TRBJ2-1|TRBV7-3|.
TGTGCCAGCAGCTTAACTGGGGGGCATGAGCAGTTCTTC
CASSLTGGHEQFF
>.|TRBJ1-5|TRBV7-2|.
TGTGCCAGCAGCTTAGCCGGGGGGAATCAGCCCCAGCATTTT
CASSLAGGNQPQHF
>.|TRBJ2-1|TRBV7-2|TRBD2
TGTGCCAGCAGCTTGCGGCGGGGGGGCGACAATGAGCAGTTCTTC
CASSLRRGGDNEQFF
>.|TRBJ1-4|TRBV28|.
TGTGCCAGCAGTTGGGCGGAACGCCGTGAAAAACTGTTTTTT
CASSWAERREKLFF
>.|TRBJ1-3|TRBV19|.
TGTGCCAGTAGTATAGGGAGCTCTGGAAACACCATATATTTT
CASSIGSSGNTIYF
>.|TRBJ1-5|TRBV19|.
TGTGCCAGTAGTCGTGGGCTGGGGACACTAAGCAATCAGCCCCAGCATTTT
CASSRGLGTLSNQPQHF
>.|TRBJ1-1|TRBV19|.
TGTGCCAGTAGCGTAGGACAGAGACCCACTGAAGCTTTCTTT
CASSVGQRPTEAFF